This TCR beta chain was documented in a study of metastatic and nonmetastatic thyroid tumors. Study as a whole: Repertoires were compared across blood and tumor or nodule tissue from malignant and benign thyroid patients.

Thyroid surgery took place with no prior treatment in any patient. Authors' methods: CDR3 was compared across clinicopathological groups, and the resulting differences were used to build a distant-metastasis classifier for papillary thyroid cancer. Via MiXCR, TCRdb re-called the PCR reads. The V and J calls and clone size are TCRdb's, not the authors'. This table has around 30,000 clones, about a sixth appearing once. Relative to its sample, this clone is medium-sized (0.01 to 0.1%). The antigen remains undetermined. Study-wide results and caveats: Reports indicated that malignant thyroid tumors showed significantly higher TCR beta diversity than benign nodules did, in blood and tumor.

The TCR was taken from a female donor with papillary thyroid cancer or a benign thyroid nodule (not recorded which). Some clones in this sample may be carry-over from other donors' samples. Source material: blood.

The CDR3 is CSALGPNSGNTIYF. Here the CDR3 DNA reads TGCAGTGCCCTCGGACCGAACTCTGGAAACACCATATATTTT. The gene calls are TRBV20-1 and TRBJ1-3; D is unresolved. Germline lookup yields CDR1 DFQATT and CDR2 SNEGSKA (reference sequence). Trimming stripped 6 bases from V and 0 bases from J, with 12 bases between. The CDR3 spans 14 residues.